One and the same sample provided the 5 T cell receptor beta chains below, sequenced in a study of cytomegalovirus exposure and HLA in healthy donors. This PCR relied on a set of 60 Vbeta primers and 13 Jbeta primers. Measured with immunoSEQ multiplex PCR; TCRdb has only the in-frame clones, and not every one. The sample includes some 190,000 clones, 75% to 85% seen only once; the top ten take around 1.6%. The sequencing sample was made of PBMCs. The origin of the receptors is a man between 18 and 35 years old in good health and CMV-seronegative.

The chain employs TRBV18 and TRBJ1-1; TRBD1 is a possible D gene (6 bases). This CDR3 contains 17 residues. The ends were cut back, 6 bases at V and 2 bases at J, with 22 bases in the middle. Germline V gene data show CDR1 as KGHSH and CDR2 as LQKENI. The CDR3 sequence: CASSPIVRTDLNTEAFF. The CDR3 bases are TGTGCCAGCTCTCCAATAGTAAGGACAGACCTTAACACTGAAGCTTTCTTT. Drawing the rest from reference TRBV18 and TRBJ1-1, the complete variable domain is NAGVMQNPRHLVRRRGQEARLRCSPMKGHSHVYWYRQLPEEGLKFMVYLQKENIIDESGMPKERFSAEFPKEGPSILRIQQVVRGDSAAYFCASSPIVRTDLNTEAFFGQGTRLTVV.

This clone was counted only a few times. The chain is built from TRBV5-1 and TRBJ2-4; 9 bases align to TRBD1. Germline CDR1 SGHRS, CDR2 YFSETQ. CDR3 length equals 14 residues. The J segment lost 9 bases and the V segment lost 4 bases, leaving 8 bases of the junction unmatched. CDR3: CASSPGQGEAIQYF. The CDR3 region has the DNA TGCGCCAGCAGCCCGGGACAGGGTGAGGCCATTCAGTACTTC.

V usage is TRBV6-1 and J usage is TRBJ2-7, with 7 bases fitting TRBD1. V lost 6 bases and J lost 4; bases outside the gene matches: 12. The CDR3 is made up of 15 amino acids. Germline V lookup: CDR1 MNHNS, CDR2 SASEGT. CDR3 loop: CASRLDRAIRYEQYF. The CDR3 DNA sequence: TGTGCCAGCAGGCTCGACAGGGCCATTAGATACGAGCAGTACTTC.

The chain uses TRBV28 and TRBJ2-5; possible D gene TRBD2, 7 bases. Trimming took 3 bases from V and 4 from J, leaving 15 bases between them. Germline V lookup: CDR1 MDHEN, CDR2 SYDVKM. This CDR3 spans 15 amino acids. The CDR3 loop reads CASSLMGGPVETQYF. DNA for the CDR3: TGTGCCAGCAGTTTGATGGGGGGGCCAGTAGAGACCCAGTACTTC.

The chain uses TRBV6-6 and TRBJ2-5, with 7 bases fitting TRBD1. The DNA end is a closer match to TRBJ2-7, so the J assignment may be wrong. Germline V gene sequence: CDR1 MNHNY, CDR2 SVGAGI (reference sequence). The CDR3 spans 12 residues. The chain's CDR3 is CASSPTGDEQYF. The CDR3 nucleotides are TGTGCCAGCAGCCCAACAGGGGACGAGCAGTACTTC.